This T cell receptor beta chain comes out of a study of shared clonotypes between healthy human individuals. At the level of the study: The donor pool was made up of two women and three men aged 18 to 49. Researchers assigned three CD4 naive, three CD4 memory, two CD8 naive and one CD8 memory plate to each donor.

An assay was performed, and its level was deep. The data were produced by immunoSEQ multiplex PCR, yet TCRdb's version contains in-frame clones alone and is incomplete. Here the sample spans over a million clones, 70% to 80% being singletons. This clone came up once. The CDR3 consists of 16 residues. The trim removed 2 bases at V and 5 bases at J, leaving 6 bases unmatched. In germline, CDR1 is MDHEN, CDR2 SYDVKM. What was sequenced was memory CD4+ T cells from PBMCs. Subset defined: CD45RA-negative fraction. The chain links TRBV28 to TRBJ2-3; TRBD2 aligns across 11 bases. This sequence was found in a man aged 18 to 29 in good health. Some clones in this sample may be carry-over from other donors' samples. The CDR3 protein is CASSLVVAGGRDTQYF. The CDR3 bases are TGTGCCAGCAGTTTAGTGGTAGCGGGAGGGAGAGATACGCAGTATTTT.